This is a list of T cell receptor beta chains from one sample in a study of blood T cell repertoires in COVID-19. Sequencing was performed with immunoSEQ multiplex PCR; in TCRdb, only in-frame clones are kept and a portion is missing. The table records hundreds of thousands of clones, about 86% of them present only once. The sample consisted of PBMCs or T cells enriched from blood (not recorded which). These receptors originate from a woman aged 40 to 50 with acute COVID-19. The CDR3 runs from the conserved cysteine through the conserved F or W. D genes are given only for firm matches. A row's size may be missing; if present it is once, few, many or a size class.

d_gene	j_gene	v_gene	len	abundance	CDR3aa	CDR3nt
-	TRBJ1-6	TRBV4-1	17	-	CASSQDLSESYNSPLHF	TGCGCCAGCAGCCAAGATCTCAGCGAGTCCTATAATTCACCCCTCCACTTT
-	TRBJ2-5	TRBV27	14	-	CASSFGGTQETQYF	TGTGCCAGCAGTTTTGGTGGGACACAAGAGACCCAGTACTTC
TRBD2	TRBJ2-3	TRBV28	13	-	CASSSGRRDTQYF	TGTGCCAGCAGTAGCGGGAGAAGAGATACGCAGTATTTT
-	TRBJ1-1	TRBV11-2	15	once	CASSFPTGMNTEAFF	TGTGCCAGCAGCTTCCCTACAGGTATGAACACTGAAGCTTTCTTT
-	TRBJ2-2	TRBV2	15	-	CASTEEAANTGELFF	TGTGCCAGCACCGAGGAAGCGGCGAACACCGGGGAGCTGTTTTTT
TRBD2	TRBJ2-1	TRBV7-9	15	-	CASSLGLAGTRGQFF	TGTGCCAGCAGCCTGGGACTAGCGGGGACACGGGGGCAGTTCTTC
-	TRBJ2-7	TRBV12-3/TRBV12-4	13	-	CASSLGQIAEQYF	TGTGCCAGCAGTTTAGGACAGATCGCCGAGCAGTACTTC
TRBD1	TRBJ2-1	TRBV29-1	14	once	CSGEQGARGNEQFF	TGCAGCGGCGAACAGGGGGCGCGAGGGAATGAGCAGTTCTTC
TRBD2	TRBJ2-5	TRBV3-1/TRBV3-2	15	-	CASSQGPGGQETQYF	TGTGCCAGCAGCCAAGGCCCGGGAGGCCAAGAGACCCAGTACTTC
-	TRBJ2-2	TRBV9	13	-	CASSVVYTGELFF	TGTGCCAGCAGCGTAGTCTACACCGGGGAGCTGTTTTTT
-	TRBJ2-7	TRBV7-9	14	-	CASSLVPGDHEQYF	TGTGCCAGCAGCTTAGTCCCAGGGGACCACGAGCAGTACTTC
-	TRBJ1-6	TRBV6-5	16	-	CASSYLGHKADSPLHF	TGTGCCAGCAGTTACTTGGGACACAAAGCCGATTCACCCCTCCACTTT
TRBD1	TRBJ1-4	TRBV3-1/TRBV3-2	16	-	CASSHIYGTDNEKLFF	TGTGCCAGCAGCCATATTTACGGGACAGACAATGAAAAACTGTTTTTT
-	TRBJ2-5	TRBV11-2	12	-	CASRSNQETQYF	TGTGCCAGCAGAAGCAACCAAGAGACCCAGTACTTC
-	TRBJ2-7	TRBV9	12	-	CASSGSSGEQYF	TGTGCCAGCAGTGGGAGTAGTGGCGAGCAGTACTTC
-	TRBJ2-1	TRBV11-2	14	-	CASSLVLRDNEQFF	TGTGCCAGCAGCTTAGTGCTGAGGGACAATGAGCAGTTCTTC
TRBD2	TRBJ2-5	TRBV27	14	-	CASSGGAPKGAQYF	TGTGCCAGCTCGGGAGGGGCTCCCAAGGGGGCCCAGTACTTC
-	TRBJ2-3	TRBV27	14	-	CASRWLTSTDTQYF	TGTGCCAGCAGGTGGCTCACCTCCACAGATACGCAGTATTTT
TRBD1	TRBJ1-2	TRBV28	15	-	CASSSSGGFNYGYTF	TGTGCCAGCAGTTCCTCAGGGGGCTTTAACTATGGCTACACCTTC
TRBD1	TRBJ1-5	TRBV18	13	-	CASSRDRDQPQHF	TGTGCCAGCTCACGGGACAGGGATCAGCCCCAGCATTTT
-	TRBJ2-3	TRBV15	15	-	CATSRGSGLGDTQYF	TGTGCCACCAGCAGAGGCAGCGGGTTAGGAGATACGCAGTATTTT
TRBD2	TRBJ2-2	TRBV28	14	-	CASRSSGKSGELFF	TGTGCCAGCAGGTCTAGCGGGAAGTCCGGGGAGCTGTTTTTT
-	TRBJ2-5	TRBV19	14	-	CASSIDRGQETQYF	TGTGCCAGTAGTATAGATCGGGGACAAGAGACCCAGTACTTC
TRBD2	TRBJ2-3	TRBV7-9	17	-	CASSATISSGMMDTQYF	TGTGCCAGCAGCGCTACTATTTCTAGCGGGATGATGGATACGCAGTATTTT
TRBD1	TRBJ1-1	TRBV28	14	few	CASIQTGMNTEAFF	TGTGCCAGCATTCAGACAGGGATGAACACTGAAGCTTTCTTT
-	TRBJ1-2	TRBV30	14	-	CAWSKAGWDYGYTF	TGTGCCTGGAGTAAGGCAGGGTGGGACTATGGCTACACCTTC
-	TRBJ1-1	TRBV24-1	15	-	CATSKSSAGNTEAFF	TGTGCCACCAGTAAATCAAGTGCGGGGAACACTGAAGCTTTCTTT
-	TRBJ1-3	TRBV28	15	-	CASSSPPSSGNTIYF	TGTGCCAGCAGTTCGCCTCCCAGTTCTGGAAACACCATATATTTT
-	TRBJ1-1	TRBV19	15	-	CASSIEDRANTEAFF	TGTGCCAGTAGTATAGAAGACAGAGCGAACACTGAAGCTTTCTTT
TRBD1	TRBJ2-3	TRBV20-1	11	-	CSAKTGDTQYF	TGCAGTGCAAAGACAGGGGATACGCAGTATTTT
TRBD2	TRBJ2-1	TRBV4-3	16	-	CASSQGRAGVGNEQFF	TGCGCCAGCAGCCAAGGTCGAGCGGGAGTTGGCAATGAGCAGTTCTTC
TRBD1	TRBJ2-3	TRBV7-6	16	-	CASSSGQGTSTDTQYF	TGTGCCAGCAGCTCAGGACAGGGCACTAGCACAGATACGCAGTATTTT
-	TRBJ1-2	TRBV28	14	-	CASSLVGLPGGYTF	TGTGCCAGCAGTTTGGTGGGCCTTCCAGGAGGCTACACCTTC
-	TRBJ1-5	TRBV28	14	-	CASSGTRIDQPQHF	TGTGCCAGCAGTGGGACAAGAATCGATCAGCCCCAGCATTTT
-	TRBJ2-1	TRBV9	15	-	CASSVVGGVLNEQFF	TGTGCCAGCAGCGTAGTAGGGGGAGTGTTGAATGAGCAGTTCTTC
TRBD1	TRBJ2-7	TRBV27	14	few	CASTSRDRGHEQYF	TGTGCCAGCACGTCCCGGGACAGGGGTCACGAGCAGTACTTC
-	TRBJ2-3	TRBV2	12	once	CASSIQSDTQYF	TGTGCCAGCAGTATCCAATCAGATACGCAGTATTTT
TRBD2	TRBJ2-1	TRBV27	15	-	CASSPYGRADNEQFF	TGTGCCAGCAGTCCGTACGGGAGGGCCGACAATGAGCAGTTCTTC
TRBD1	TRBJ1-1	TRBV6-2/TRBV6-3	16	-	CASSDRDRVVDTEAFF	TGTGCCAGCAGTGATAGGGACAGGGTGGTGGACACTGAAGCTTTCTTT
-	TRBJ2-5	TRBV5-1	15	-	CASSPTGLGQETQYF	TGCGCCAGCAGCCCCACAGGGTTGGGGCAAGAGACCCAGTACTTC
TRBD2	TRBJ2-1	TRBV27	15	-	CASSYPGLAGYEQFF	TGTGCCAGCAGTTACCCGGGACTAGCGGGATATGAGCAGTTCTTC